The 8 T cell receptor beta chains below all came from one sample that was sequenced in a study of blood T cells in healthy people across ages. Combining a sample-barcoded 5' primer with a J-beta primer mix, a second PCR ran for roughly 7 to 11 cycles. TCRdb re-derived calls from the 5' RACE reads in MiXCR, one entry per CDR3 protein. The sample yields more than 500,000 distinct CDR3 sequences, approximately 27% seen once. Input material: blood. All receptors come from a woman aged 70-85 years in good health.

This clonotype appeared a few times. The J gene is TRBJ2-4, the V gene TRBV12-3 or TRBV12-4; no firm D call. V dropped 5 bases and J dropped 3 bases, with 11 bases sitting between them. This CDR3 is built from 14 residues. The CDR3 is CASSGDKGKNIQYF. DNA of the CDR3: TGTGCCAGCAGTGGAGACAAGGGCAAAAACATTCAGTACTTC.

This clonotype came up a few times. This sequence joins TRBV7-2 and TRBJ2-5, with D perhaps matching TRBD2 (5 bases). V lost 2 bases to trimming and J lost 12 bases, with 16 bases between them. This CDR3 is built from 13 residues. CDR1 is SGHTA, CDR2 FQGNSA, per germline. In DNA form, the CDR3 reads TGTGCCAGCAGCTTAACCCAACTAGGGAGAGAGTACTTC. Residues: CASSLTQLGREYF.

This clonotype was seen repeatedly, ten times or more. The chain employs TRBV7-3 and TRBJ2-5, with D possibly matching TRBD2 (6 bases). V dropped 5 bases and J dropped 6 bases, with 16 bases sitting between them. The CDR3 covers 14 residues. Germline assignment: CDR1 SGHTA and CDR2 FQGTGA. The CDR3 loop is CASSRSAGSKTQYF. CDR3 sequence (DNA): TGTGCCAGCAGCCGATCTGCGGGGTCCAAGACCCAGTACTTC.

This clonotype came up many times. This chain's CDR3 is CASSRAGLETQYF. Written as DNA, the CDR3 is TGTGCCAGCAGCCGAGCGGGGTTGGAGACCCAGTACTTC. The chain links TRBV3-1 to TRBJ2-5; TRBD2 matches at 7 bases. This CDR3 is built from 13 residues. Unmatched junction bases numbered 4, after V lost 4 bases and J lost 5 bases. CDR1 LGHDT and CDR2 YNNKEL come from the germline V gene (reference sequence).

The J gene is TRBJ2-5, the V gene TRBV10-3; 13 bases match TRBD2. The better agreement between TRBJ2-1 and the DNA end casts doubt on the J call. The CDR3 has 16 residues. Germline CDR1 ENHRY, CDR2 SYGVKD. The CDR3 DNA sequence: TGTGCCATCAGTGAGTTGAGGACTAGCGGGAGTGATGAGCAGTTCTTC. Its protein product is CAISELRTSGSDEQFF.

This clonotype was counted a few times. The chain carries TRBV6-2 or TRBV6-3 and TRBJ2-7; D may be TRBD1 (6 bases). V was pared by 7 bases and J by 0 bases, with 19 bases between. Per germline, CDR1 MNHEY and CDR2 SVGEGT. The CDR3 is 16 amino acids. This CDR3 reads CASTKGNRVTSYEQYF. The CDR3 DNA follows: TGTGCCAGCACCAAGGGCAACAGGGTAACCTCCTACGAGCAGTACTTC.

This rearrangement joins TRBV5-5 to TRBJ2-7; D ambiguous. Germline V CDR1 and CDR2: SGHKS, YYEKEE (reference sequence). The V and J ends lost 2 bases and 4 bases respectively, with 10 bases between them. The CDR3 consists of 13 residues. As DNA, the CDR3 is TGTGCCAGCAGCTTCCATTTAGGGTACGAGCAGTACTTC. Translating gives CASSFHLGYEQYF. The entire variable domain, with the rest obtained from reference TRBV5-5 and TRBJ2-7, is as follows: DAGVTQSPTHLIKTRGQQVTLRCSPISGHKSVSWYQQVLGQGPQFIFQYYEKEERGRGNFPDRFSARQFPNYSSELNVNALLLGDSALYLCASSFHLGYEQYFGPGTRLTVT.

This clonotype was counted a single time. The rearrangement links TRBV15 to TRBJ1-2, with a possible D match to TRBD1 (5 bases). Trimming cost V 0 bases and J 7 bases, with 12 bases left between them. This CDR3 region has 14 residues. CDR1 LNHNV and CDR2 YYDKDF come from the germline V gene (reference sequence). This CDR3 is CATSRDRGAGGYTF. The CDR3 DNA sequence: TGTGCCACCAGCAGAGATCGCGGGGCCGGTGGCTACACCTTC. The variable domain in full, completed from reference TRBV15 and TRBJ1-2, reads DAMVIQNPRYQVTQFGKPVTLSCSQTLNHNVMYWYQQKSSQAPKLLFHYYDKDFNNEADTPDNFQSRRPNTSFCFLDIRSPGLGDTAMYLCATSRDRGAGGYTFGSGTRLTVV.